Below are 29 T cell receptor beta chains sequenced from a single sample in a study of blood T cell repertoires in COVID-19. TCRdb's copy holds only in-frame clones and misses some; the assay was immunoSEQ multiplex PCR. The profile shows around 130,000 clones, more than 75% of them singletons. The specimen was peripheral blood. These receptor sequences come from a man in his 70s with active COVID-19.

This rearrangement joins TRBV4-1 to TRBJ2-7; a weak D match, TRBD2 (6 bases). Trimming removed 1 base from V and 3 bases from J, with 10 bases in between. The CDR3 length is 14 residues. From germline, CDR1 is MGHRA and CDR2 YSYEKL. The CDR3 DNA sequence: TGCGCCAGCAGCCAAGGGGACTCCGACTACGAGCAGTACTTC. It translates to CASSQGDSDYEQYF.

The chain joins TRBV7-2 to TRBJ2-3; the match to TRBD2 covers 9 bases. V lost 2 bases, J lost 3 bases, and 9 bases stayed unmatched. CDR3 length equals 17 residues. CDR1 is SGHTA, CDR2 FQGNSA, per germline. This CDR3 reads CASSLTGGRGRTDTQYF. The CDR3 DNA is TGTGCCAGCAGCTTAACGGGCGGGAGGGGGAGAACAGATACGCAGTATTTT.

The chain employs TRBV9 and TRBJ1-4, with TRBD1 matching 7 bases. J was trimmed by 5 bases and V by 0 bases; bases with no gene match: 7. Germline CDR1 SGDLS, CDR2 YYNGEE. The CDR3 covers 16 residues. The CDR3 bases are TGTGCCAGCAGCGTAGGGGGGACAGTTGGGAATGAAAAACTGTTTTTT. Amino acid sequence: CASSVGGTVGNEKLFF.

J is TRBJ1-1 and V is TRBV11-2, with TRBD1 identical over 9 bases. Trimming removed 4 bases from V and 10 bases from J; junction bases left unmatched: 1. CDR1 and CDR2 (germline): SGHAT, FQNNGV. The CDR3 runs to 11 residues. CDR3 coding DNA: TGTGCCAGCAGCTCGGGACAGGGAGCTTTCTTT. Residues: CASSSGQGAFF.

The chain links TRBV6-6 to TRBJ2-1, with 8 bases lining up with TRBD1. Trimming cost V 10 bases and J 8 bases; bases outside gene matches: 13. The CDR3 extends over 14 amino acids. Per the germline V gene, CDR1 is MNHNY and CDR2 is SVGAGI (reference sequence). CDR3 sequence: CATSPGGAWDEQFF. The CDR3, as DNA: TGTGCCACCTCTCCAGGGGGCGCATGGGATGAGCAGTTCTTC.

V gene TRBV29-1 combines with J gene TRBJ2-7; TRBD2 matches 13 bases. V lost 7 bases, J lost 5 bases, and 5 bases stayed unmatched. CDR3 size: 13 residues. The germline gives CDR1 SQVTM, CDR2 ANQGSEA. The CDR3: CSARTSGSNEQYF. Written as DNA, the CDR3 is TGCAGCGCTCGGACTAGCGGGAGCAACGAGCAGTACTTC.

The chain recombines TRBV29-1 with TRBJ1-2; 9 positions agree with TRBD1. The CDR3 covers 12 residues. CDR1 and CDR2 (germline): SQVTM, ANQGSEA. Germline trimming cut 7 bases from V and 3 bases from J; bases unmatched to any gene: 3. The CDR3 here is CSARQGDYGYTF. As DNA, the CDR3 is TGCAGCGCCCGACAGGGGGACTATGGCTACACCTTC.

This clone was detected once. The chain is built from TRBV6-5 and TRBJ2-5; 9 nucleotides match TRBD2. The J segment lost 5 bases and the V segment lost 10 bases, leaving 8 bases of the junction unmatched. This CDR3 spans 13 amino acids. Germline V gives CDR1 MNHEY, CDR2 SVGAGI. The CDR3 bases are TGTGCCATAGGCGGGAGGGCCCAGGAGACCCAGTACTTC. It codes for CAIGGRAQETQYF.

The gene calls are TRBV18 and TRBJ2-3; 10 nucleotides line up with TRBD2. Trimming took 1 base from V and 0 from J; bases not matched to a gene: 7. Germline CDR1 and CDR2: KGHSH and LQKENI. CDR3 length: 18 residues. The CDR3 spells CASSPLVAGGSSTDTQYF. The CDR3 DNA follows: TGTGCCAGCTCACCACTGGTAGCGGGAGGCTCCAGCACAGATACGCAGTATTTT.

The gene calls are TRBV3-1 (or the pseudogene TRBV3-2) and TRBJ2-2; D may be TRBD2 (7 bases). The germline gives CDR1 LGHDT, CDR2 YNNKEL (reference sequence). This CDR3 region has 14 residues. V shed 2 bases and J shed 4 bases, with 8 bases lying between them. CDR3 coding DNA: TGTGCCAGCAGCCAAAGGGGGGGCACCGGGGAGCTGTTTTTT. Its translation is CASSQRGGTGELFF.

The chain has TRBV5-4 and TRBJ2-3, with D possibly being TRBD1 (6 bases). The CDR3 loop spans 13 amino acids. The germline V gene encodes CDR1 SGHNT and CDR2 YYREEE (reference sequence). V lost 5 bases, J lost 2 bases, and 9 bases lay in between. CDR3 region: CASRGDNTDTQYF. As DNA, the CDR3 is TGTGCCAGCAGGGGGGACAACACAGATACGCAGTATTTT.

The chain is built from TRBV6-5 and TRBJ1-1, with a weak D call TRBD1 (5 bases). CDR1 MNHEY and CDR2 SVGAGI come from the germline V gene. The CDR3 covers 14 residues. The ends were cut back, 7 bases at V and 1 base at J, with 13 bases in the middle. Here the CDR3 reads CASIRGSGNTEAFF. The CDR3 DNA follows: TGTGCCAGCATAAGGGGTTCTGGGAACACTGAAGCTTTCTTT.

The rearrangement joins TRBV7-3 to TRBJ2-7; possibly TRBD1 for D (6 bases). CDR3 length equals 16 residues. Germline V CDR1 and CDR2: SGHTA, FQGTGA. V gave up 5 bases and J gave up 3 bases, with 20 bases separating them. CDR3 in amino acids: CASSLTPTGMGYEQYF. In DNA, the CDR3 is TGTGCCAGCAGCCTTACACCTACAGGGATGGGCTACGAGCAGTACTTC. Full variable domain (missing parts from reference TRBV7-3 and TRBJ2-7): GAGVSQTPSNKVTEKGKYVELRCDPISGHTALYWYRQSLGQGPEFLIYFQGTGAADDSGLPNDRFFAVRPEGSVSTLKIQRTERGDSAVYLCASSLTPTGMGYEQYFGPGTRLTVT.

The CDR3 bases are TGTGCCAGCAGATGGGACAGTACAGCCTACGAGCAGTACTTC. Translated, it gives CASRWDSTAYEQYF. The gene calls are TRBV6-5 and TRBJ2-7; 7 bases are shared with TRBD1. This CDR3 comprises 14 residues. Trimming cost V 6 bases and J 2 bases; bases outside gene matches: 7. From germline, CDR1 is MNHEY and CDR2 SVGAGI.

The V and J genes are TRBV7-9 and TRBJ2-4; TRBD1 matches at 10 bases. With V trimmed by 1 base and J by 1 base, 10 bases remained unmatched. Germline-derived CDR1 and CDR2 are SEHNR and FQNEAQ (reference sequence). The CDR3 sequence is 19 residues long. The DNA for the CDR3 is TGTGCCAGCAGCTTAGTGAGTCTCGGGACAGGGGTCGCCAAAAACATTCAGTACTTC. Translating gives CASSLVSLGTGVAKNIQYF.

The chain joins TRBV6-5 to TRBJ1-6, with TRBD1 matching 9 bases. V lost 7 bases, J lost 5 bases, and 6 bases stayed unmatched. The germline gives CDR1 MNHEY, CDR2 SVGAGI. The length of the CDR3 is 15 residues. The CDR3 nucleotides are TGTGCCAGCAAACAGGGGGCCTGGGATAATTCACCCCTCCACTTT. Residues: CASKQGAWDNSPLHF.

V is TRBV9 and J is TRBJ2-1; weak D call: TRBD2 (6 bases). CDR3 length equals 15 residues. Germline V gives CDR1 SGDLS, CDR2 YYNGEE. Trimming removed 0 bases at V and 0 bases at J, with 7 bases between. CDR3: CASSVGRGSYNEQFF. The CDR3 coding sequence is TGTGCCAGCAGCGTAGGGAGGGGCTCCTACAATGAGCAGTTCTTC.

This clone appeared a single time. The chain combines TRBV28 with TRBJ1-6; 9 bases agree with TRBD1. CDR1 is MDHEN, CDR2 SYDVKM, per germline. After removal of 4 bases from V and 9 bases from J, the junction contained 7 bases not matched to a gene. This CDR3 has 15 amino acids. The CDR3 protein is CASSSPGQGGSPLHF. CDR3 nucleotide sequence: TGTGCCAGCAGTTCACCGGGACAGGGAGGTTCACCCCTCCACTTT.

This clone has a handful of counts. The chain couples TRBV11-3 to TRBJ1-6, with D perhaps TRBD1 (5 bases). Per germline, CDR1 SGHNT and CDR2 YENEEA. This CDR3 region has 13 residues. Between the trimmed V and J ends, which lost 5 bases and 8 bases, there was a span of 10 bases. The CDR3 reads CASSVFRDSPLHF. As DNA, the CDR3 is TGTGCCAGCAGCGTTTTCAGGGATTCACCCCTCCACTTT.

CDR3 region: CASSQTTGHEQYF. The DNA of the CDR3 is TGTGCCAGCTCACAAACGACAGGGCACGAGCAGTACTTC. The V gene is TRBV18, the J gene TRBJ2-7, with 7 bases that match TRBD1. The trim removed 4 bases at V and 5 bases at J, leaving 5 bases unmatched. The CDR3 loop spans 13 amino acids. The V gene's germline CDR1 is KGHSH and CDR2 LQKENI.

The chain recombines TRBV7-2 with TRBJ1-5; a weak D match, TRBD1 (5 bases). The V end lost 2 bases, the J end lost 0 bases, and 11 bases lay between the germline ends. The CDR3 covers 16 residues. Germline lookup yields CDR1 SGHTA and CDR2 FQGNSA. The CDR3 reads CASSLWEGDSNQPQHF. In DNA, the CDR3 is TGTGCCAGCAGCTTATGGGAAGGGGATAGCAATCAGCCCCAGCATTTT.

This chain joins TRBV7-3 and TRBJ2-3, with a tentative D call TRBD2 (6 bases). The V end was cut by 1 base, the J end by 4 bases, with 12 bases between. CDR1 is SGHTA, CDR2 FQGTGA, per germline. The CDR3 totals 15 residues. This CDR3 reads CASSLRAGMADTQYF. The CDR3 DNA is TGTGCCAGCAGCTTAAGGGCGGGAATGGCAGATACGCAGTATTTT. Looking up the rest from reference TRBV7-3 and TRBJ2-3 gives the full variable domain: GAGVSQTPSNKVTEKGKYVELRCDPISGHTALYWYRQSLGQGPEFLIYFQGTGAADDSGLPNDRFFAVRPEGSVSTLKIQRTERGDSAVYLCASSLRAGMADTQYFGPGTRLTVL.

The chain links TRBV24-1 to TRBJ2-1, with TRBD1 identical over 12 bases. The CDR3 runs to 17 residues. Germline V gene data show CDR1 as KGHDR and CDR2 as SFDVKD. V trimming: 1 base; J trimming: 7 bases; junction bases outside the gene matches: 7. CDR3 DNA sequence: TGTGCCACCAGTGATTTAGGGACAGGGGGCGCATGGAATGAGCAGTTCTTC. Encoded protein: CATSDLGTGGAWNEQFF.

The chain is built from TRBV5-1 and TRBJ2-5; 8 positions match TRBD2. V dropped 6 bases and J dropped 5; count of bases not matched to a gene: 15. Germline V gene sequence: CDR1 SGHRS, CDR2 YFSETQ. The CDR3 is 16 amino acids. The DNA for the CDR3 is TGCGCCAGCAACTCAGGGGACCGGGAGGGCCGGGAGACCCAGTACTTC. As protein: CASNSGDREGRETQYF. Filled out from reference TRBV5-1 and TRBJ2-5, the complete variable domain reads KAGVTQTPRYLIKTRGQQVTLSCSPISGHRSVSWYQQTPGQGLQFLFEYFSETQRNKGNFPGRFSGRQFSNSRSEMNVSTLELGDSALYLCASNSGDREGRETQYFGPGTRLLVL.

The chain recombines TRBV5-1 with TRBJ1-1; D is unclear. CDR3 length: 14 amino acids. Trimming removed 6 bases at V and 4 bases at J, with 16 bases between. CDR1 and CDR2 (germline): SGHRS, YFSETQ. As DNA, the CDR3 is TGCGCCAGCACCCCTGACCCGAGGAGCACTGAAGCTTTCTTT. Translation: CASTPDPRSTEAFF.

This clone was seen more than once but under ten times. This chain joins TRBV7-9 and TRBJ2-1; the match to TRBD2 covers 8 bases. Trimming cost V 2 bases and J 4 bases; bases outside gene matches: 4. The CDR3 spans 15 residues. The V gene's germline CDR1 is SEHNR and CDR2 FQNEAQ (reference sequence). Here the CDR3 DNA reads TGTGCCAGCAGCTTAAGCGGGAGTAGGTACAATGAGCAGTTCTTC. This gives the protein CASSLSGSRYNEQFF.

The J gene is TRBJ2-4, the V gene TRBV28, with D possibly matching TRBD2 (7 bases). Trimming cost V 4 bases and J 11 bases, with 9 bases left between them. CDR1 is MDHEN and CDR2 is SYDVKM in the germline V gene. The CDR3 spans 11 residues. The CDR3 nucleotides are TGTGCCAGCAGTTCGGGGGGCGTTCAGTACTTC. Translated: CASSSGGVQYF.

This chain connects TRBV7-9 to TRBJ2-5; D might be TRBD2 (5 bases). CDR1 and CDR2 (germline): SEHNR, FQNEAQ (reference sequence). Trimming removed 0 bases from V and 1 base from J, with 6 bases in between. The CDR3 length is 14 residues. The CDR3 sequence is CASSLAGSQETQYF. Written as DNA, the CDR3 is TGTGCCAGCAGCTTAGCTGGGAGCCAAGAGACCCAGTACTTC.

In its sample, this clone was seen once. The CDR3 region is CASRDRVVTEAFF. As DNA, the CDR3 is TGTGCCAGCAGGGACAGGGTAGTAACTGAAGCTTTCTTT. The chain has TRBV27 and TRBJ1-1, with TRBD1 identical over 8 bases. Germline V gene sequence: CDR1 MNHEY, CDR2 SMNVEV (reference sequence). The CDR3 has 13 residues. J gave up 5 bases and V 6 bases, and 5 bases lay outside the gene matches.